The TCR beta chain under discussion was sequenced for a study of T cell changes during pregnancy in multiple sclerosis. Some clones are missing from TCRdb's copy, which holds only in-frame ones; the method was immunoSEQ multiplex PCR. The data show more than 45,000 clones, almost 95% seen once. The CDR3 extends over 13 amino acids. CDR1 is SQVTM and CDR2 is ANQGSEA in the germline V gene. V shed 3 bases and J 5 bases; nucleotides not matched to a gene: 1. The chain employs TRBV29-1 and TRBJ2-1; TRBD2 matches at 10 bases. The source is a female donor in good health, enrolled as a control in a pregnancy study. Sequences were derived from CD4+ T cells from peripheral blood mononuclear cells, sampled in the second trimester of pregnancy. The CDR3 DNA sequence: TGCAGCGTTGAGGGGACTAGCGACAATGAGCAGTTCTTC. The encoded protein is CSVEGTSDNEQFF.